The 18 T cell receptor beta chains given below trace back to one sample, sequenced in a study of blood T cell repertoires in COVID-19. Only in-frame clones appear in the TCRdb table, and some are missing; sequencing was by immunoSEQ multiplex PCR. Of 250,000 or so clones in the sample, approximately 86% were seen once. Sequencing used peripheral blood. Receptor source: a woman in her 30s with acute or convalescent COVID-19.

The gene calls are TRBV6-2 or TRBV6-3 and TRBJ2-7; D is undetermined. Germline V gene lookup returns CDR1 MNHEY and CDR2 SVGEGT. This CDR3 contains 13 residues. V gave up 4 bases and J gave up 2 bases, with 9 bases separating them. The CDR3 DNA follows: TGTGCCAGCAGTTCTAACAGCCCCTACGAGCAGTACTTC. This codes for CASSSNSPYEQYF.

This sequence joins TRBV4-3 and TRBJ1-4, with TRBD1 matching 10 bases. The CDR3 extends over 15 amino acids. J lost 7 bases, V lost 0 bases, and 2 bases had no gene match. Germline assignment: CDR1 LGHNA and CDR2 YSLEER. The CDR3 DNA is TGCGCCAGCAGCCAAGAATGGACAGGGGGTGAAAAACTGTTTTTT. This codes for CASSQEWTGGEKLFF.

This clone was detected only a few times. The CDR3 region is CARRPRGCEQYF. CDR3 bases: TGTGCCAGAAGGCCCCGGGGGTGCGAGCAGTACTTC. The rearrangement joins TRBV5-3 to TRBJ2-7; possible D gene TRBD2, 6 bases. TRBV5-3 is flagged as an ORF with uncertain function. CDR3 length: 12 residues. V lost 5 bases, J lost 6 bases, and 12 bases lay in between.

V and J are TRBV10-1 and TRBJ1-1; D is possibly TRBD1 (6 bases). The V end lost 7 bases, the J end lost 2 bases, and 17 bases lay between the germline ends. The CDR3 spans 15 residues. Germline-derived CDR1 and CDR2 are WNHNN and SYGVQD (reference sequence). For the CDR3, the DNA is TGCGCCAGCACCAATGACAGGAGCCTCAACACTGAAGCTTTCTTT. The encoded protein is CASTNDRSLNTEAFF.

The DNA of the CDR3 is TGTGCCAGCAGCCAAGAAATCCTACTAGCCATAGAGGGAGAGACCCAGTACTTC. It yields the protein CASSQEILLAIEGETQYF. The chain joins TRBV3-1 (or the pseudogene TRBV3-2) to TRBJ2-5; D is possibly TRBD2 (6 bases). CDR3 size: 18 residues. Trimming stripped 0 bases from V and 4 bases from J, with 21 bases between. Germline-derived CDR1 and CDR2 are LGHDT and YNNKEL (reference sequence).

The genes are TRBV5-6 and TRBJ1-1, with 8 bases matching TRBD1. The CDR3 runs to 18 residues. V shed 6 bases and J 1 base; nucleotides not matched to a gene: 17. Germline CDR1 and CDR2: SGHDT and YYEEEE. For the CDR3, the DNA is TGTGCCAGCACCACCGAATATACAGGGGGAGGTAGGAACACTGAAGCTTTCTTT. This codes for CASTTEYTGGGRNTEAFF.

The chain is built from TRBV6-5 and TRBJ2-6; D not certain. The CDR3 is 15 amino acids. Germline CDR1 reads MNHEY; CDR2 reads SVGAGI. Trimming left V 3 bases short and J 0 bases short, with 6 bases between. The CDR3 coding sequence is TGTGCCAGCAGTTATGGGCTCTCTGGGGCCAACGTCCTGACTTTC. Protein product: CASSYGLSGANVLTF.

This clone was found once. CDR3 nucleotide sequence: TGTGCCAGCAGCTTAAACAGCCAAGAGACCCAGTACTTC. It encodes CASSLNSQETQYF. The rearrangement links TRBV7-3 to TRBJ2-5, with no clear D. This CDR3 is built from 13 residues. Germline assignment: CDR1 SGHTA and CDR2 FQGTGA. V was trimmed by 1 base and J by 1 base, leaving 4 bases between them. Full variable domain (missing parts from reference TRBV7-3 and TRBJ2-5): GAGVSQTPSNKVTEKGKYVELRCDPISGHTALYWYRQSLGQGPEFLIYFQGTGAADDSGLPNDRFFAVRPEGSVSTLKIQRTERGDSAVYLCASSLNSQETQYFGPGTRLLVL.

In its sample, this clone was seen a few times. This sequence joins TRBV5-4 and TRBJ2-7, with TRBD1 identical over 7 bases. The V segment lost 0 bases and the J segment 2 bases; nucleotides outside the gene matches: 8. CDR1 SGHNT and CDR2 YYREEE come from the germline V gene (reference sequence). This CDR3 is built from 16 residues. The CDR3 coding sequence is TGTGCCAGCAGCTTGGGAGCAGGGGGTAACCCCTACGAGCAGTACTTC. This translates into CASSLGAGGNPYEQYF.

The chain joins TRBV3-1 (or the pseudogene TRBV3-2) to TRBJ1-1, with D possibly matching TRBD1 (5 bases). This CDR3 has 15 amino acids. Germline V gives CDR1 LGHDT, CDR2 YNNKEL (reference sequence). The V end was cut by 4 bases, the J end by 5 bases, with 17 bases between. CDR3 in DNA: TGTGCCAGCAGCCCGGGATGGGACGGAGGGACTGAAGCTTTCTTT. It yields the protein CASSPGWDGGTEAFF.

The rearrangement links TRBV11-2 to TRBJ2-7; 9 nucleotides line up with TRBD2. The CDR3 covers 14 residues. Trimming took 5 bases from V and 0 from J; bases not matched to a gene: 2. CDR1 SGHAT and CDR2 FQNNGV come from the germline V gene. As DNA, the CDR3 is TGTGCCAGCAGCGCGGGACTAGCCTCCTACGAGCAGTACTTC. This sequence encodes CASSAGLASYEQYF.

This clone was counted at least ten times. The sample carries other DNA sequences with the same CDR3. The rearrangement links TRBV7-2 to TRBJ1-2; the match to TRBD1 covers 11 bases. Unmatched junction bases numbered 3, after V lost 1 base and J lost 8 bases. This CDR3 has 14 amino acids. Germline assignment: CDR1 SGHTA and CDR2 FQGNSA. The CDR3 DNA sequence: TGTGCCAGCAGCTTAGGGACAGGGGGCCGCGGCTACACCTTC. This codes for CASSLGTGGRGYTF.

This clone was counted once. The gene calls are TRBV12-3 or TRBV12-4 and TRBJ1-3, with D tentatively TRBD1 (5 bases). CDR3 length: 13 amino acids. V shed 6 bases and J shed 6 bases, with 12 bases lying between them. This chain's CDR3 is CASSTRDSNTIYF. For the CDR3, the DNA is TGTGCCAGCAGCACCCGGGACTCAAACACCATATATTTT.

The chain combines TRBV4-1 with TRBJ1-2, with D perhaps matching TRBD1 (6 bases). The CDR3 extends over 14 amino acids. Germline V gives CDR1 MGHRA, CDR2 YSYEKL. V lost 0 bases to trimming and J lost 2 bases, with 7 bases between them. The CDR3 is CASSQEGGNYGYTF. The CDR3 DNA follows: TGCGCCAGCAGCCAAGAAGGGGGAAACTATGGCTACACCTTC.

This chain connects TRBV30 to TRBJ2-1; 7 bases agree with TRBD2. V lost 4 bases, J lost 5 bases, and 11 bases stayed unmatched. Germline lookup yields CDR1 GTSNPN and CDR2 SVGIG (reference sequence). There are 15 residues in the CDR3. The CDR3 region is CAWMVAGRINNEQFF. CDR3 DNA sequence: TGTGCCTGGATGGTCGCCGGGAGGATCAACAATGAGCAGTTCTTC.

J is TRBJ2-6 and V is TRBV5-4; D is ambiguous. This CDR3 is built from 14 residues. The V gene's germline CDR1 is SGHNT and CDR2 YYREEE (reference sequence). V was shortened by 4 bases and J by 2 bases, with 7 bases between the two germline ends. This chain's CDR3 is CASSPPTGANVLTF. CDR3 coding DNA: TGTGCCAGCAGCCCCCCCACTGGGGCCAACGTCCTGACTTTC.

The chain uses TRBV12-3 or TRBV12-4 and TRBJ1-5; D gene uncertain. V lost 6 bases to trimming and J lost 4 bases, with 10 bases between them. The CDR3 runs 13 residues. The CDR3 loop reads CASRGQMNQPQHF. In DNA form, the CDR3 reads TGTGCCAGCAGGGGCCAAATGAATCAGCCCCAGCATTTT.

This chain joins TRBV5-1 and TRBJ1-4, with 7 bases matching TRBD1. This CDR3 comprises 15 residues. J lost 2 bases, V lost 4 bases, and 5 bases had no gene match. Per the germline V gene, CDR1 is SGHRS and CDR2 is YFSETQ. The CDR3 loop reads CASSPGGMTNEKLFF. Written as DNA, the CDR3 is TGCGCCAGCAGCCCAGGGGGTATGACTAATGAAAAACTGTTTTTT.